The 26 T cell receptor beta chains reported below all come from one sample, sequenced in a study of T cell responses to AZD1222 COVID-19 vaccine. Assay: immunoSEQ multiplex PCR; the TCRdb copy retains only in-frame clones and omits some. The sample contains about 96,000 clones, roughly nine tenths of which appear only once. This specimen consisted of peripheral blood, obtained on day 0 of AZD1222 vaccination. The receptors derive from an adult in good health.

The sample holds one count of this clone. V and J are TRBV6-2 or TRBV6-3 and TRBJ2-3; 10 positions agree with TRBD1. This CDR3 contains 19 residues. CDR1 is MNHEY and CDR2 is SVGEGT in the germline V gene. V lost 3 bases, J lost 3 bases, and 15 bases stayed unmatched. DNA of the CDR3: TGTGCCAGCAGTTATTGGGACAGGGGAGTGCTACTGGTAACAGATACGCAGTATTTT. This encodes CASSYWDRGVLLVTDTQYF.

This clone was seen once. The CDR3 DNA reads TGTGCCAGCAGAAAGGGACAGTCCTATGGCTACACCTTC. Protein sequence: CASRKGQSYGYTF. This chain uses TRBV28 with TRBJ1-2; TRBD1 matches 7 bases. In germline, CDR1 is MDHEN, CDR2 SYDVKM. J lost 4 bases, V lost 6 bases, and 5 bases had no gene match. The CDR3 extends over 13 amino acids.

The rearrangement links TRBV30 to TRBJ1-2; 7 nucleotides match TRBD1. The ends lost 8 bases at V and 8 bases at J; junction bases unmatched: 17. The length of the CDR3 is 14 residues. Germline V gives CDR1 GTSNPN, CDR2 SVGIG (reference sequence). The CDR3, as DNA: TGTGCCGGCCCCGGAGACAGGGCTTCGCCAGGCTACACCTTC. Translated, it gives CAGPGDRASPGYTF.

The rearrangement joins TRBV7-9 to TRBJ1-2; a possible D gene is TRBD1 (5 bases). Trimming took off 1 base at V and 8 bases at J, with 23 bases between the two ends. Looked up from germline, CDR1 is SEHNR and CDR2 is FQNEAQ (reference sequence). CDR3 length equals 17 residues. This CDR3 is CASSLEEPGTGYRGYTF. Here the CDR3 DNA reads TGTGCCAGCAGCTTAGAAGAGCCAGGGACGGGCTATAGAGGCTACACCTTC.

J is TRBJ1-2 and V is TRBV4-1, with D tentatively TRBD1 (5 bases). V was shortened by 0 bases and J by 7 bases, with 18 bases between the two germline ends. CDR1 is MGHRA and CDR2 is YSYEKL in the germline V gene. CDR3 length: 16 residues. This CDR3 reads CASSQEFRVHQGGYTF. For the CDR3, the DNA is TGCGCCAGCAGCCAAGAGTTTCGTGTTCATCAGGGTGGCTACACCTTC.

V usage is TRBV6-5 and J usage is TRBJ2-2; possible D gene TRBD2, 5 bases. Germline V lookup: CDR1 MNHEY, CDR2 SVGAGI. Trimming removed 0 bases at V and 7 bases at J, with 9 bases between. The CDR3 is 14 amino acids. The CDR3: CASSYSLAGGELFF. The CDR3 coding sequence is TGTGCCAGCAGTTACTCGCTGGCGGGCGGGGAGCTGTTTTTT.

In nucleotides, the CDR3 is TGTGCCAGCGGCAGGGCTAATGAAAAACTGTTTTTT. Protein sequence: CASGRANEKLFF. The chain has TRBV12-3 or TRBV12-4 and TRBJ1-4, with D perhaps TRBD1 (5 bases). Trimming pared 8 bases from V and 3 bases from J, leaving 7 bases between. The CDR3 totals 12 residues.

This clone has a single count. The V and J genes are TRBV9 and TRBJ1-2; D is possibly TRBD1 (5 bases). Germline lookup yields CDR1 SGDLS and CDR2 YYNGEE. The CDR3 is 14 amino acids. V lost 5 bases, J lost 4 bases, and 15 bases lay in between. In DNA form, the CDR3 reads TGTGCCAGCAGTCGCCCCGGGGCGAGCTATGGCTACACCTTC. Its protein product is CASSRPGASYGYTF.

The V and J genes are TRBV6-4 and TRBJ1-5; unclear D gene. CDR1 is MRHNA and CDR2 is SNTAGT in the germline V gene. V lost 3 bases to trimming and J lost 2 bases, with 8 bases between them. The CDR3 sequence is 14 residues long. CDR3 residues: CASSESGGNQPQHF. Here the CDR3 DNA reads TGTGCCAGCAGTGAATCGGGAGGCAATCAGCCCCAGCATTTT.

This chain joins TRBV18 and TRBJ1-5, with a weak D call TRBD1 (6 bases). V dropped 3 bases and J dropped 10 bases, with 13 bases sitting between them. CDR3 length equals 13 residues. The germline gives CDR1 KGHSH, CDR2 LQKENI. CDR3 sequence: CASSPTGTPPQHF. The CDR3 DNA follows: TGTGCCAGCTCACCTACTGGGACACCTCCCCAGCATTTT.

The chain joins TRBV29-1 to TRBJ2-2; D not certain. CDR1 is SQVTM, CDR2 ANQGSEA, per germline. This CDR3 comprises 12 residues. Trimming shortened V by 4 bases and J by 3 bases, and 6 bases separated the two germline ends. As DNA, the CDR3 is TGCAGCGTTGGTGTTTACACCGGGGAGCTGTTTTTT. Protein product: CSVGVYTGELFF.

The V and J genes are TRBV5-5 and TRBJ2-5, with 7 bases fitting TRBD1. From germline, CDR1 is SGHKS and CDR2 YYEKEE (reference sequence). The CDR3 covers 14 residues. J lost 3 bases, V lost 7 bases, and 9 bases had no gene match. CDR3 bases: TGTGCCAGCGCGAAGGGGGCTTGGGAAGAGACCCAGTACTTC. Protein sequence: CASAKGAWEETQYF.

This chain links TRBV7-3 with TRBJ1-1; D is undetermined. The CDR3 is 14 amino acids. The V gene's germline CDR1 is SGHTA and CDR2 FQGTGA. Trimming took 1 base from V and 0 from J, leaving 6 bases between them. The DNA for the CDR3 is TGTGCCAGCAGCTTAAATGGTGTGAACACTGAAGCTTTCTTT. Protein product: CASSLNGVNTEAFF.

This sequence joins TRBV11-2 and TRBJ1-2, with TRBD1 matching 8 bases. Germline assignment: CDR1 SGHAT and CDR2 FQNNGV. After removal of 4 bases from V and 4 bases from J, the junction contained 17 bases not matched to a gene. The CDR3 has 18 amino acids. CDR3 protein: CASSSQSGGEGFGYGYTF. The CDR3 DNA sequence: TGTGCCAGCAGCTCCCAATCAGGGGGCGAGGGATTTGGCTATGGCTACACCTTC.

This chain's CDR3 is CASSHLFQGNSPLHF. The CDR3 DNA is TGTGCCAGCAGCCATCTGTTCCAGGGGAATTCACCCCTCCACTTT. The chain links TRBV3-1 (or the pseudogene TRBV3-2) to TRBJ1-6; possibly TRBD1 for D (6 bases). CDR1 and CDR2 from the germline V gene are LGHDT and YNNKEL (reference sequence). Trimming pared 3 bases from V and 7 bases from J, leaving 13 bases between. This CDR3 region has 15 residues.

J is TRBJ2-3 and V is TRBV5-1; D is perhaps TRBD1 (5 bases). V lost 0 bases and J lost 3, with 17 bases in between. The V gene's germline CDR1 is SGHRS and CDR2 YFSETQ. The CDR3 is 17 amino acids. The CDR3 bases are TGCGCCAGCAGCTTGGAGGGTTCAGGGTTTGCGACAGATACGCAGTATTTT. Its protein is CASSLEGSGFATDTQYF.

The V gene is TRBV28, the J gene TRBJ1-6; D is ambiguous. The CDR3 runs 14 residues. Germline CDR1 MDHEN, CDR2 SYDVKM. V was clipped by 3 bases and J by 9 bases, with 12 bases between them. In nucleotides, the CDR3 is TGTGCCAGCAGTTTTCGAGACTCTTTTTCACCCCTCCACTTT. Its translation is CASSFRDSFSPLHF.

The CDR3: CASSLMEGSEQYF. CDR3 in DNA: TGTGCCAGCAGCTTAATGGAAGGCTCCGAGCAGTACTTC. The rearrangement links TRBV7-2 to TRBJ2-7; D not resolved. The CDR3 contains 13 residues. Trimming stripped 2 bases from V and 6 bases from J, with 11 bases between. Per germline, CDR1 SGHTA and CDR2 FQGNSA.

This chain joins TRBV11-3 and TRBJ2-1, with D possibly being TRBD1 (5 bases). V was trimmed by 1 base and J by 8 bases, leaving 9 bases between them. This CDR3 spans 13 amino acids. The germline V gene has CDR1 SGHNT and CDR2 YENEEA. The CDR3 loop is CASSLAGHDEQFF. The CDR3, as DNA: TGTGCCAGCAGCTTAGCCGGACACGATGAGCAGTTCTTC.

This chain uses TRBV7-3 with TRBJ2-1; 15 bases align to TRBD2. J lost 9 bases, V lost 5 bases, and 11 bases had no gene match. Per germline, CDR1 SGHTA and CDR2 FQGTGA. The CDR3 is 17 amino acids. In DNA, the CDR3 is TGTGCCAGCAGCCCGCATATGGGACTAGCGGGGGGTAGTGAGCAGTTCTTC. Residues: CASSPHMGLAGGSEQFF.

The rearrangement links TRBV18 to TRBJ1-3, with a tentative D call TRBD1 (5 bases). V was shortened by 3 bases and J by 2 bases, with 11 bases between the two germline ends. Germline values: CDR1 KGHSH, CDR2 LQKENI. The CDR3 sequence is 15 residues long. CDR3 in DNA: TGTGCCAGCTCACCGACCGGGACGCCTGGAAACACCATATATTTT. Protein sequence: CASSPTGTPGNTIYF.

This rearrangement joins TRBV4-1 to TRBJ1-1; D ambiguous. The V end lost 0 bases, the J end lost 0 bases, and 14 bases lay between the germline ends. Germline assignment: CDR1 MGHRA and CDR2 YSYEKL. The CDR3 extends over 17 amino acids. CDR3 loop: CASSQDFVGFVNTEAFF. The CDR3, as DNA: TGCGCCAGCAGCCAAGATTTTGTAGGGTTCGTGAACACTGAAGCTTTCTTT.

This chain connects TRBV28 to TRBJ2-3; the match to TRBD2 covers 7 bases. Germline V gene sequence: CDR1 MDHEN, CDR2 SYDVKM. V trimming: 5 bases; J trimming: 0 bases; junction bases outside the gene matches: 8. The CDR3 consists of 16 residues. Here the CDR3 reads CASSGPSGGSTDTQYF. CDR3 in DNA: TGTGCCAGCAGTGGGCCTAGCGGAGGAAGCACAGATACGCAGTATTTT.

The J gene is TRBJ1-5, the V gene TRBV21-1; the D call of TRBD1 is as the table states it, not checked on the DNA. TRBV21-1 represents a pseudogene. The CDR3 is 16 residues long. The CDR3 nucleotides are TGTGCCAGCAGCAGTCGGGGGACAGACGCCAATCAGCCCCAGCATTTT. Its translation: CASSSRGTDANQPQHF.

The rearrangement joins TRBV3-1 (or the pseudogene TRBV3-2) to TRBJ1-2; D possibly corresponds to TRBD1 (5 bases). Germline CDR1 is LGHDT and CDR2 is YNNKEL (reference sequence). The V end was cut by 7 bases, the J end by 2 bases, with 20 bases between. The CDR3 runs 16 residues. DNA for the CDR3: TGTGCCAGCACCCCCGAGGGACGGCCCCGCAACTATGGCTACACCTTC. Protein sequence: CASTPEGRPRNYGYTF.

The rearrangement links TRBV11-1 to TRBJ2-3; D gene ambiguous. CDR3 length: 14 amino acids. Deletions cut 5 bases from V and 7 bases from J, with 16 bases between. In germline, CDR1 is SGHAT, CDR2 FQDESV (reference sequence). The CDR3 DNA reads TGTGCCAGCAGCCCACGGCTCTGGGAAAATACGCAGTATTTT. Translated: CASSPRLWENTQYF.